Included here is one T cell receptor beta chain sequence, with context. What it recognizes is unknown. The source of the sample is a study of T cell clusters in autoimmune cytopenias. About the research overall: Per sample, median TRB depth was approximately 52,000 reads, yielding a median 2,350 distinct clonotypes.

TRB rearrangements were amplified by touch-down multiplex PCR with mixed TRB-A/B primers. TCRdb reworked the multiplex PCR reads into one entry per CDR3 protein, no DNA. The listing contains 4,900 or so distinct CDR3 sequences. Approximately 40,000 genome equivalents of blood DNA were amplified for TRB. Study outcomes and limitations: Healthy donors had roughly 2.9-fold more exclusive TRB clusters than active autoimmune hepatitis patients. Primary autoimmune cytopenia patients seemingly lacked the physiological T cell clusters found in healthy donors.

The clonotype comes from a human donor with an autoimmune cytopenia or autoimmune hepatitis (not recorded which). Sequences were obtained from peripheral blood.

CDR3 residues: CASSLVGDSNQPQHF. V usage is TRBV5-5 and J usage is TRBJ1-5; TCRdb reports TRBD1, a call that lacks DNA to check it against. In germline, CDR1 is SGHKS, CDR2 YYEKEE (reference sequence). The CDR3 sequence is 15 residues long.